Listed here is a single T cell receptor beta chain. Its recognized antigen is unknown. The input lacks base qualities; no much larger clone sits a single base away. Taken from the germline V gene (reference sequence), the CDR1 and CDR2 loops are SEHNR and FQNEAQ. V was cut back by 1 base and J by 1 base, leaving a gap of 7 bases between them. Including cysteine and phenylalanine, the CDR3 has 14 amino acids. Only the CDR3 portion is preserved as DNA: 42 bases, with reading frame beginning at the first base. This entry comes from a study of blood T cell repertoires in COVID-19 (dated by TCRdb to the early 2020s). Study-level background: Samples covering the acute and convalescent phases of COVID-19 were provided by collaborators in the United States, Italy and Spain. The prospective study material was composed of cDNA or gDNA derived from T cells, B-cell-depleted T cells, or PBMCs. The dataset comprised deeply sampled blood TCRbeta repertoires from subjects exposed to, actively infected with, or recovered from COVID-19. The repertoires were released in a freely available public database intended as a resource for research on the immune response to SARS-CoV-2. The samples were drawn from two sources: the first 160 participants of the ongoing ImmuneRACE study, and 1,000 to 1,500 subjects contributed by 6 global collaborators. Nearly every sample came with metadata listing a de-identified subject ID, COVID-19 status, age in years and sex. Where available, HLA class I and class II types were taken from metadata supplied by the sample provider and were not determined by assay-based typing.

What the study reported, not specific to this receptor: The amount of clinical and demographic metadata varied by source and participant and was provided uncurated.

Whole blood was collected in K2EDTA tubes by collaborating institutions according to the institutions' own protocols. Collaborator samples were shipped for TCRbeta analysis as frozen whole blood, isolated PBMCs, or DNA extracted from either sample type. TCRbeta CDR3 regions were amplified from genomic DNA by means of the immunoSEQ Assay, a bias-controlled multiplex PCR. In the authors' own workflow: The number of nucleated cells in each sample was estimated by amplification of reference gene primers within the assay. To quantify the absolute abundance of each unique TCRbeta CDR3 rearrangement, sequence reads were collapsed and filtered. Productive Simpson clonality was computed per sample as the square root of Simpson's diversity index over productive rearrangements. What TCRdb holds here is the immuneACCESS table cut down to in-frame rearrangements. Part of the clones is not present; checked against another copy, under half of the missing clones reflect an unresolved V gene, and the others are unexplained. V and J calls and clone size are as listed in that table; D and trimming were resolved from the DNA. This sample comprises roughly 160,000 clones, about nine tenths of them detected only once. The ten largest clones add up to about 2.5% of the sample.

Rearrangement joined TRBV7-9 to TRBJ1-1; the best D guess is TRBD1, with 5 bases matching. This receptor was taken from a man in his late teens or twenties with acute or convalescent COVID-19. The sequenced material came from peripheral blood. The CDR3 protein: CASSLEGPNTEAFF. The bases read TGTGCCAGCAGCTTAGAGGGGCCGAACACTGAAGCTTTCTTT.